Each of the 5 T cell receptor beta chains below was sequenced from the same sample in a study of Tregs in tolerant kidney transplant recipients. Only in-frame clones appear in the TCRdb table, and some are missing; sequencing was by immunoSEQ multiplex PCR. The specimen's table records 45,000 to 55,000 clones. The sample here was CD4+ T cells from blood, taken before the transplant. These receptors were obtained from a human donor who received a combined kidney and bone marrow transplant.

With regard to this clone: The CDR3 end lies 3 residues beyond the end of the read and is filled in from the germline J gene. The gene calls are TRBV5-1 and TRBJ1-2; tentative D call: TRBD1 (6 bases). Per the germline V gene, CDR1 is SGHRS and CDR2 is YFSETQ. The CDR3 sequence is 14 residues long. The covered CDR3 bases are TGCGCCAGCAGCTTACAGGGACCCTCCTCGGGC. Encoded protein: CASSLQGPSSG. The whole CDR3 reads CASSLQGPSSGYTF.

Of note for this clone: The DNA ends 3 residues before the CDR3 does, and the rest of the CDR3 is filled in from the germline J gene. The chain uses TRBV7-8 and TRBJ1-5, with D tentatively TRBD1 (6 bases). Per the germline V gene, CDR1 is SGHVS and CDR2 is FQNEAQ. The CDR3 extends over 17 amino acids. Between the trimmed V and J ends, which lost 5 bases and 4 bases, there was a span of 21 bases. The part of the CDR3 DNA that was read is TGTGCCAGCAGCCCCGAGGGGGGGAATAGAGGGAATCAGCCC. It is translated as CASSPEGGNRGNQP. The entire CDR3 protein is CASSPEGGNRGNQPQHF.

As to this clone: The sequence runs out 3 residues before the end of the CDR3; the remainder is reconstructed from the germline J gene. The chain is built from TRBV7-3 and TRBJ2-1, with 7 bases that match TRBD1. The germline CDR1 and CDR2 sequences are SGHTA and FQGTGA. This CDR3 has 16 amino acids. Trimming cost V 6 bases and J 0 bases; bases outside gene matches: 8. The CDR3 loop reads CASRPGQVSSYNEQFF. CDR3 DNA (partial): TGTGCCAGCAGACCAGGACAGGTGAGCTCCTACAATGAG.

CDR3 DNA (partial): TGTGCCAGTAGTACCCATGACAGGGCAGGAAGCACAGATACG. This sequence encodes CASSTHDRAGSTDT. The entire CDR3 reads CASSTHDRAGSTDTQYF. The chain recombines TRBV19 with TRBJ2-3; 7 positions match TRBD1. The read terminates 3 residues before the CDR3 end, so the remaining end is supplied by the germline J gene. V shed 4 bases and J 0 bases; nucleotides not matched to a gene: 10. Germline lookup yields CDR1 LNHDA and CDR2 SQIVND (reference sequence). CDR3 length equals 17 residues.

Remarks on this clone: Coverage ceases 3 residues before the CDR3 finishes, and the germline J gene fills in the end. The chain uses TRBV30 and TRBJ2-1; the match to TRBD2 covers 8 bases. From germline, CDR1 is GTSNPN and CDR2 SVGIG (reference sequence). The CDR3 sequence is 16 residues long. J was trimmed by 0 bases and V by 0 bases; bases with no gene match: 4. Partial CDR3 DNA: TGTGCCTGGAGTGTCCTCGGGAGGGGCTCCTACAATGAG. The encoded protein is CAWSVLGRGSYNE. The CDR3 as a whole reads CAWSVLGRGSYNEQFF.